This T cell receptor beta chain derives from a study of T-cell reconstitution after alpha-beta-depleted transplantation in children (dated by TCRdb to the mid-2010s). Broadly, across the study: Using TCR repertoire profiling, the study followed T-cell immune reconstitution in a quantitative way in children after TCRalphabeta/CD19-depleted allogeneic hematopoietic cell transplantation.

V sheds 3 bases and J sheds 4 bases, leaving 16 bases between their ends. The CDR3, cysteine through phenylalanine, is 15 amino acids long. Just the 45-base CDR3 DNA is kept, in frame starting at base 1. Per the germline V gene, SGDLS is the CDR1 and YYNGEE is the CDR2. The library was generated by PCR. This sample was sequenced with an Illumina HiSeq 2500. TCR library preparation used molecular barcoding, with unique molecular identifiers applied to normalize quantification of the TCRbeta repertoire. TCRdb reprocessing: public reads trimmed at Q25 with fastp, clones called with MiXCR, in-frame beta chains kept. Entries are consolidated by CDR3 protein sequence, retaining the most common genes and DNA. The sample profile shows approximately 88,000 distinct CDR3 sequences; 9% to 15% of them were found once. The ten largest make up about 15% of the sample. This clonotype was counted a few times. Its binding antigen is unknown. No base-level quality is on record; no much larger clone is a single base apart.

The material was PBMCs from the stem cell graft donor, obtained from the stem cell graft. Rearrangement joined TRBV9 to TRBJ1-1; too little of a D gene remains to name it. The clonotype comes from a human donor who donated a stem cell graft to a child with inherited bone marrow failure. The DNA reads TGTGCCAGCAGCGCTCCCTTGGGCTTGGGCACTGAAGCTTTCTTT. The encoded protein is CASSAPLGLGTEAFF.